These T cell receptor beta chains were read from a single sample in a study of cytomegalovirus exposure and HLA in healthy donors. Assay used: immunoSEQ multiplex PCR; TCRdb lists only in-frame clones, some missing. The sample totals 75,000 to 85,000 clones. Input material: PBMCs. The receptor source for this set is a man aged 45-65 years in good health and CMV-seronegative. Both conserved end residues are part of each CDR3. A D gene is named only where the DNA matches it firmly.

J,V,D,CDR3,DNA
TRBJ1-5,TRBV28,TRBD1,CASKRKGARVGPQHF,TGTGCCAGCAAGAGGAAGGGGGCTAGGGTGGGGCCCCAGCATTTT
TRBJ2-1,TRBV5-1,-,CASSSTITNEQFF,TGCGCCAGCAGCTCCACTATCACCAATGAGCAGTTCTTC
TRBJ1-6,TRBV19,-,CASSIVQGLDSPLHF,TGTGCCAGTAGTATAGTCCAGGGCCTCGATTCACCCCTCCACTTT
TRBJ1-6,TRBV5-4,-,CASRADSKNSPLHF,TGTGCCAGCAGGGCGGACAGTAAGAATTCACCCCTCCACTTT
TRBJ2-6,TRBV5-4,-,CASSLGHSSGANVLTF,TGTGCCAGCAGCTTGGGACACAGCTCTGGGGCCAACGTCCTGACTTTC
TRBJ1-2,TRBV10-3,-,CAISGGLYGYTF,TGTGCCATCAGCGGCGGCCTCTATGGCTACACCTTC
TRBJ1-5,TRBV18,-,CASSAQDSNQPQHF,TGTGCCAGCTCGGCGCAGGATAGCAATCAGCCCCAGCATTTT
TRBJ2-5,TRBV27,-,CASSLKGQSETQYF,TGTGCCAGCAGTTTAAAAGGACAGAGTGAGACCCAGTACTTC
TRBJ1-3,TRBV28,-,CASVETGRGNTIYF,TGTGCCAGCGTAGAAACAGGGCGGGGAAACACCATATATTTT
TRBJ1-5,TRBV5-8,-,CASSSTSRSNQPQHF,TGTGCCAGCAGCTCCACCAGCAGGAGCAATCAGCCCCAGCATTTT
TRBJ2-7,TRBV28,TRBD1,CASIGQATYEQYF,TGTGCCAGCATCGGACAGGCCACCTACGAGCAGTACTTC
TRBJ2-1,TRBV4-3,TRBD2,CASSQAGLGPYNEQFF,TGCGCCAGCAGCCAAGCGGGACTAGGACCCTACAATGAGCAGTTCTTC
TRBJ1-2,TRBV7-9,TRBD1,CASSAPGTGLVGYTF,TGTGCCAGCAGCGCACCCGGGACAGGGCTTGTTGGCTACACCTTC
TRBJ1-3,TRBV30,-,CAWSLPTGPGNTIYF,TGTGCCTGGAGTCTCCCCACAGGGCCAGGAAACACCATATATTTT
TRBJ1-4,TRBV2,-,CASRPGHTTNEKLFF,TGTGCCAGCAGACCGGGACATACAACTAATGAAAAACTGTTTTTT
TRBJ2-7,TRBV6-1,TRBD1,CASSARQGAYEQYF,TGTGCCAGCAGTGCGCGGCAGGGGGCCTACGAGCAGTACTTC
TRBJ1-2,TRBV18,-,CASSPPQADYHGYTF,TGTGCCAGCTCACCACCCCAGGCAGATTACCATGGCTACACCTTC
TRBJ1-6,TRBV6-1,-,CASNQKSPLHF,TGTGCCAGCAATCAGAAGTCACCCCTCCACTTT
TRBJ1-1,TRBV28,-,CASSFGGGANTEAFF,TGTGCCAGCAGTTTTGGGGGGGGCGCGAACACTGAAGCTTTCTTT
TRBJ2-1,TRBV7-9,-,CASSLVGGSYNEQFF,TGTGCCAGCAGCTTAGTGGGGGGATCCTACAATGAGCAGTTCTTC
TRBJ2-1,TRBV7-9,-,CASSLGATENNEQFF,TGTGCCAGCAGCTTGGGCGCGACAGAAAACAATGAGCAGTTCTTC
TRBJ2-7,TRBV6-4,TRBD2,CASSDRAGRDYPYEQYF,TGTGCCAGCAGTGATCGGGCGGGGAGGGACTACCCCTACGAGCAGTACTTC
TRBJ2-7,TRBV27,-,CASSRSGPGYEQYF,TGTGCCAGCAGTCGCAGCGGGCCAGGCTACGAGCAGTACTTC
TRBJ2-1,TRBV4-1,TRBD2,CASSHVVAGATYNEQFF,TGCGCCAGCAGCCATGTAGTAGCGGGGGCCACCTACAATGAGCAGTTCTTC
TRBJ1-1,TRBV18,-,CASSPTLPNTEAFF,TGTGCCAGCTCACCGACACTCCCGAACACTGAAGCTTTCTTT
TRBJ1-3,TRBV2,-,CASSEGEGWNGNTIYF,TGTGCCAGCAGTGAAGGCGAGGGCTGGAATGGAAACACCATATATTTT
TRBJ2-2,TRBV27,TRBD2,CASRQTTSATGELFF,TGTGCCAGCAGACAGACGACTAGCGCCACCGGGGAGCTGTTTTTT
TRBJ1-5,TRBV2,TRBD1,CASSGTGGSYQPQHF,TGTGCCAGCAGTGGGACAGGGGGGTCCTATCAGCCCCAGCATTTT
TRBJ2-1,TRBV30,TRBD1,CAWRLTGTGAAEQFF,TGCGCCTGGAGACTAACCGGGACAGGGGCTGCTGAGCAGTTCTTC
TRBJ1-6,TRBV5-4,-,CASSLGYINSPLHF,TGTGCCAGCAGCTTGGGTTACATTAATTCACCCCTCCACTTT
TRBJ1-4,TRBV4-3,TRBD1,CASSQDIGGGNEKLFF,TGCGCCAGCAGCCAAGATATAGGGGGCGGTAATGAAAAACTGTTTTTT
TRBJ1-2,TRBV9,TRBD1,CASSVGGQGWAGYTF,TGTGCCAGCAGCGTAGGGGGACAGGGATGGGCTGGCTACACCTTC
TRBJ2-5,TRBV7-8,TRBD1,CASSLYSGQGYSWQYF,TGTGCCAGCAGCTTATACTCGGGACAGGGCTACTCATGGCAGTACTTC
TRBJ2-5,TRBV5-1,-,CASSRNVGGETQYF,TGCGCCAGCAGCAGAAATGTAGGCGGAGAGACCCAGTACTTC
TRBJ2-5,TRBV9,TRBD1,CASSAGTGVGETQYF,TGTGCCAGCAGCGCGGGGACAGGGGTTGGAGAGACCCAGTACTTC
TRBJ2-7,TRBV6-5,TRBD1,CASSSVGQGPYEQYF,TGTGCCAGCAGTTCCGTAGGACAGGGTCCCTACGAGCAGTACTTC
TRBJ2-3,TRBV28,-,CASSTRLWRKESTDTQYF,TGTGCCAGCAGTACAAGACTGTGGAGGAAGGAGAGCACAGATACGCAGTATTTT
TRBJ1-2,TRBV19,-,CATTGQGGNYGYTF,TGTGCCACGACCGGGCAGGGCGGCAACTATGGCTACACCTTC
TRBJ2-1,TRBV6-5,-,CASSYSFSVIYNEQFF,TGTGCCAGCAGTTACTCCTTTAGCGTAATATACAATGAGCAGTTCTTC
TRBJ1-6,TRBV9,TRBD1,CASSGGTGTFNSPLHF,TGTGCCAGCAGCGGCGGGACAGGGACATTTAATTCACCCCTCCACTTT